The T cell receptor (beta chain) described here comes from a study of blood T cell repertoires in COVID-19. The wider study: From T cells, B-cell-depleted T cells, or PBMCs came the material, which was cDNA or gDNA.

V was trimmed by 6 bases and J by 6 bases, leaving 18 bases between them. The CDR3 has 14 residues. CDR1 is MNHNY, CDR2 SVGAGI, per germline (reference sequence). Clones were read by immunoSEQ multiplex PCR, and TCRdb kept only the in-frame ones, dropping some. The table shows about 380,000 clones, with over 65% occurring only once. The gene calls are TRBV6-6 and TRBJ2-7; tentatively, D is TRBD1 (6 bases). This TCR was sampled from a human donor with acute or convalescent COVID-19. The donor label of this sample is uncertain. The specimen sequenced was peripheral blood. The CDR3 is CASRDRDKSFEQYF. The CDR3 nucleotides are TGTGCCAGCAGGGACCGGGACAAAAGTTTCGAGCAGTACTTC.